This TCR beta chain is from a study of blood T cell repertoires in COVID-19. Per the original data handling: Amplification from reference gene primers served as the basis for estimated nucleated cell counts. Repertoires were generated with immunoSEQ multiplex PCR, while TCRdb's copy carries only in-frame clones and drops some. V and J calls plus clone size are reproduced from that table; the DNA served to infer D and trimming. This table has about 180,000 clones, approximately 90% appearing once. CDR1 MNHEY and CDR2 SMNVEV come from the germline V gene (reference sequence). The CDR3 covers 16 residues. The V gene end was trimmed by 4 bases and the J gene end by 4 bases; junction bases not matched to a gene: 9.

The source is a man aged 18-30 years who had recovered from COVID-19. Sequencing was done on a sample of peripheral blood. The chain uses TRBV27 and TRBJ1-1; 10 nucleotides align to TRBD1. The CDR3 DNA sequence: TGTGCCAGCAGTTGGGGGGACAGGGGACGAAGCACTGAAGCTTTCTTT. Residues: CASSWGDRGRSTEAFF.